The text below deals with one T cell receptor (beta chain). A library of TCRbeta sequences, prepared with unique molecular identifiers, was generated. Each CDR3 protein gets one entry after TCRdb re-called the PCR reads with MiXCR. The data hold tens of thousands of distinct CDR3 sequences, with around 16% observed a single time. The source of the sample is a study of T-cell reconstitution after alpha-beta-depleted transplantation in children. This receptor was obtained from a male patient between 2 and 10 years old who had a stem cell transplant for acute lymphoblastic leukemia, so the T cells may come from the graft donor. This sample comprised PBMCs, mostly from graft donor cells, obtained 180 days after TCRalphabeta/CD19-depleted stem cell transplant.

CDR3 residues: CSADTGEALSNQPQHF. DNA of the CDR3: TGCAGTGCTGACACAGGGGAGGCTCTTAGCAATCAGCCCCAGCATTTT. The chain combines TRBV20-1 with TRBJ1-5; TRBD1 aligns across 7 bases. This CDR3 is built from 16 residues. Germline CDR1 is DFQATT and CDR2 is SNEGSKA (reference sequence). V was clipped by 5 bases and J by 0 bases; unmatched bases: 10.